A single sample is the source of the 12 T cell receptor beta chains below, sequenced in a study of blood T cells in healthy people across ages. It was with a sample-barcoded 5' primer and a J-beta primer mix that a second PCR of about 6 to 12 cycles was run. TCRdb reprocessed the 5' RACE reads via MiXCR and lists one record per CDR3 protein. Of about 1.4 million distinct CDR3 sequences listed, approximately 59% are singletons. Sample: blood. Receptor source: a man younger than 35 in good health.

The chain joins TRBV28 to TRBJ2-7; D remains unclear. CDR3 length: 14 amino acids. Germline V gene data show CDR1 as MDHEN and CDR2 as SYDVKM. V was clipped by 4 bases and J by 4 bases, with 14 bases between them. The CDR3 here is CASSYYAGAYEQYF. Here the CDR3 DNA reads TGTGCCAGCAGTTATTACGCAGGAGCTTACGAGCAGTACTTC.

This clonotype was seen more than once but under ten times. The chain is built from TRBV27 and TRBJ2-3; D might be TRBD1 or TRBD2, each matching 5 bases. The CDR3 loop spans 15 amino acids. V lost 4 bases and J 2 bases, leaving 13 bases between the germline ends. In germline, CDR1 is MNHEY, CDR2 SMNVEV (reference sequence). The CDR3 sequence is CASSSGTVLTDTQYF. The CDR3 DNA reads TGTGCCAGCAGTTCTGGGACGGTCCTCACAGATACGCAGTATTTT.

This rearrangement joins TRBV7-2 to TRBJ2-3; D ambiguous. Looked up from germline, CDR1 is SGHTA and CDR2 is FQGNSA. This CDR3 comprises 16 residues. V was pared by 2 bases and J by 2 bases, with 14 bases between. This CDR3 is CASSLFPVSLTDTQYF. The DNA for the CDR3 is TGTGCCAGCAGCTTATTCCCAGTTTCCCTCACAGATACGCAGTATTTT.

This chain uses TRBV7-8 with TRBJ2-7, with 8 bases fitting TRBD1. The CDR3 is made up of 16 amino acids. Trimming cost V 1 base and J 1 base; bases outside gene matches: 6. Per the germline V gene, CDR1 is SGHVS and CDR2 is FQNEAQ. The CDR3 DNA reads as TGTGCCAGCAGCTTAGAGACAGGGGATGAATCCTACGAGCAGTACTTC. This gives the protein CASSLETGDESYEQYF.

The V call is TRBV7-9, the J call TRBJ2-3, with D unresolved. The CDR3 runs to 12 residues. Germline CDR1 is SEHNR and CDR2 is FQNEAQ (reference sequence). Trimming pared 6 bases from V and 4 bases from J, leaving 8 bases between. CDR3 residues: CASSFFPDTQYF. For the CDR3, the DNA is TGTGCCAGCAGTTTTTTTCCAGATACGCAGTATTTT.

This clonotype was picked up a small number of times. This chain links TRBV11-2 with TRBJ2-7; D may be TRBD1 (6 bases). The CDR3 sequence is 15 residues long. Between the trimmed V and J ends, which lost 7 bases and 7 bases, there was a span of 23 bases. CDR1 SGHAT and CDR2 FQNNGV come from the germline V gene. CDR3 bases: TGTGCCAGCATCGAAGGACAGTTGGGGGCTAGTGAGCAGTACTTC. Translated: CASIEGQLGASEQYF.

V usage is TRBV10-3 and J usage is TRBJ2-7; the D is unclear. The length of the CDR3 is 14 residues. V was pared by 8 bases and J by 3 bases, with 17 bases between. Germline V CDR1 and CDR2: ENHRY, SYGVKD. CDR3 sequence (DNA): TGTGCCATCTCCCGAGAGACTGACGTCTACGAGCAGTACTTC. It encodes CAISRETDVYEQYF.

This clonotype was found once. The genes are TRBV2 and TRBJ2-5, with TRBD1 matching over 7 bases. CDR1 and CDR2 from the germline V gene are SNHLY and FYNNEI. The CDR3 spans 15 residues. Trimming removed 7 bases from V and 4 bases from J; junction bases left unmatched: 12. The CDR3 region is CASKGKTGIGETQYF. The CDR3 region has the DNA TGTGCCAGCAAGGGCAAGACAGGGATTGGAGAGACCCAGTACTTC.

This rearrangement joins TRBV2 to TRBJ2-3; D gene uncertain. V was trimmed by 5 bases and J by 4 bases, leaving 4 bases between them. Germline V gene data show CDR1 as SNHLY and CDR2 as FYNNEI. The CDR3 covers 11 residues. The CDR3, as DNA: TGTGCCAGCAGTAATGCAGATACGCAGTATTTT. Translated: CASSNADTQYF.

The chain couples TRBV18 to TRBJ2-3, with D hard to call. Germline V gene sequence: CDR1 KGHSH, CDR2 LQKENI. The CDR3 is 14 residues long. The V end was cut by 0 bases, the J end by 4 bases, with 8 bases between. CDR3 nucleotide sequence: TGTGCCAGCTCACCACCGAATAGCCCAGATACGCAGTATTTT. Its translation: CASSPPNSPDTQYF.

CDR3 amino acids: CASSQQLGAEQYF. CDR3 DNA: TGTGCCAGCAGCCAACAGTTAGGCGCCGAGCAGTACTTC. The chain carries TRBV3-1 and TRBJ2-7, with D unresolved. V gave up 2 bases and J gave up 6 bases, with 11 bases separating them. Germline V gene lookup returns CDR1 LGHDT and CDR2 YNNKEL (reference sequence). The CDR3 is 13 residues long.

V gene TRBV2 combines with J gene TRBJ2-4, with TRBD2 matching 7 bases. The end of the DNA fits TRBJ2-7 better, so the J call may be wrong. The CDR3 has 13 amino acids. Per germline, CDR1 SNHLY and CDR2 FYNNEI. CDR3 DNA sequence: TGTGCCAGCAGAACCGGGACTAACTACGAGCAGTACTTC. It encodes CASRTGTNYEQYF.